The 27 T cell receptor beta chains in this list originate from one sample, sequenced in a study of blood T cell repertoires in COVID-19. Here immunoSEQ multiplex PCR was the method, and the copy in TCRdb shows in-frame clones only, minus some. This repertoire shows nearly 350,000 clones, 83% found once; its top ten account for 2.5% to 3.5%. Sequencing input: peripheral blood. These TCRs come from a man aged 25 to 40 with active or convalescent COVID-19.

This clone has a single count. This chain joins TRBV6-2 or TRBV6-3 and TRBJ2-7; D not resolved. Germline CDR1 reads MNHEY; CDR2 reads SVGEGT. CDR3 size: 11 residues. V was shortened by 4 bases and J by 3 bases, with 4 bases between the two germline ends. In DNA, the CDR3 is TGTGCCAGCAGTTTCGGCTACGAGCAGTACTTC. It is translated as CASSFGYEQYF.

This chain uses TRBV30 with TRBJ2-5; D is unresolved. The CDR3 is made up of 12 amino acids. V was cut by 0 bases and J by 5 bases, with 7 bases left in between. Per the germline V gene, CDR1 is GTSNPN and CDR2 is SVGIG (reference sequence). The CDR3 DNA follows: TGTGCCTGGAGTGTAATGAGGGAGACCCAGTACTTC. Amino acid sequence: CAWSVMRETQYF.

This CDR3 reads CASSGPTSVSNQPQHF. CDR3 in DNA: TGTGCCAGTAGTGGCCCGACATCAGTTAGCAATCAGCCCCAGCATTTT. The V gene is TRBV19, the J gene TRBJ1-5; D call uncertain. The CDR3 runs to 16 residues. V lost 5 bases and J 0 bases, leaving 14 bases between the germline ends. Germline V gene lookup returns CDR1 LNHDA and CDR2 SQIVND (reference sequence). Full variable domain (missing parts from reference TRBV19 and TRBJ1-5): DGGITQSPKYLFRKEGQNVTLSCEQNLNHDAMYWYRQDPGQGLRLIYYSQIVNDFQKGDIAEGYSVSREKKESFPLTVTSAQKNPTAFYLCASSGPTSVSNQPQHFGDGTRLSIL.

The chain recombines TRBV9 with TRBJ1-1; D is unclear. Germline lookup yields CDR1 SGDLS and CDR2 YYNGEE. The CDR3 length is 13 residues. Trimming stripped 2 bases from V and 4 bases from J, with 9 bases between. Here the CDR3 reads CASSVHRTTEAFF. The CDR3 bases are TGTGCCAGCAGCGTCCACAGAACCACTGAAGCTTTCTTT. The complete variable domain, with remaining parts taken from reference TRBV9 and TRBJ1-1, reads DSGVTQTPKHLITATGQRVTLRCSPRSGDLSVYWYQQSLDQGLQFLIQYYNGEERAKGNILERFSAQQFPDLHSELNLSSLELGDSALYFCASSVHRTTEAFFGQGTRLTVV.

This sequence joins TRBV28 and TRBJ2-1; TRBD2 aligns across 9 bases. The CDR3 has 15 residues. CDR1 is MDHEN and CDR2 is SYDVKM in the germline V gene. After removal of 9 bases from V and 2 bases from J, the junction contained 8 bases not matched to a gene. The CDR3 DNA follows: TGTGCCAGTCAGCGGGGGGACGACCCCTACAATGAGCAGTTCTTC. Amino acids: CASQRGDDPYNEQFF.

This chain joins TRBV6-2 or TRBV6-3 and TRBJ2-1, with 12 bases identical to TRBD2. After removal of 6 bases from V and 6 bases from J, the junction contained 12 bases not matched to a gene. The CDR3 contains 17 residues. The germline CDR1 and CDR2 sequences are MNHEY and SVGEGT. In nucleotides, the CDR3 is TGTGCCAGCAGCGATCGACTAGCGGGGGCAGAGGGCAATGAGCAGTTCTTC. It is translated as CASSDRLAGAEGNEQFF.

The CDR3 sequence: CASSAGDGGYTF. The CDR3 coding sequence is TGTGCCAGCAGCGCCGGGGATGGGGGCTACACCTTC. This chain links TRBV9 with TRBJ1-2; D not resolved. Germline V gene data show CDR1 as SGDLS and CDR2 as YYNGEE. The CDR3 spans 12 residues. Trimming took 3 bases from V and 8 from J, leaving 11 bases between them.

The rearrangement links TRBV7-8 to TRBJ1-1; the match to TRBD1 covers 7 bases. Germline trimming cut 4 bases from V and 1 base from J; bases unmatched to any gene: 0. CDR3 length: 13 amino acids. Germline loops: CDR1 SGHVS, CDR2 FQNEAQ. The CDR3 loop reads CASSWDRNTEAFF. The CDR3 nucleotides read TGTGCCAGCAGCTGGGACAGGAACACTGAAGCTTTCTTT. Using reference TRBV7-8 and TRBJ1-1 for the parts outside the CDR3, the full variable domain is GAGVSQSPRYKVAKRGQDVALRCDPISGHVSLFWYQQALGQGPEFLTYFQNEAQLDKSGLPSDRFFAERPEGSVSTLKIQRTQQEDSAVYLCASSWDRNTEAFFGQGTRLTVV.

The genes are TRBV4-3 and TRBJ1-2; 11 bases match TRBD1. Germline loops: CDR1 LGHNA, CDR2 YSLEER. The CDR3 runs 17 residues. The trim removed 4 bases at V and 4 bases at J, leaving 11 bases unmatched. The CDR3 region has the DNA TGCGCCAGCAGCCGGAGGACAGGGGGCGAAATCCGCTATGGCTACACCTTC. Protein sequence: CASSRRTGGEIRYGYTF.

CDR3 residues: CASSTTGGNTQYF. The CDR3, as DNA: TGTGCCAGCAGCACTACAGGGGGCAATACGCAGTATTTT. The V call is TRBV7-8, the J call TRBJ2-3, with 9 bases matching TRBD1. The CDR3 length is 13 residues. After removal of 5 bases from V and 7 bases from J, the junction contained 4 bases not matched to a gene. The germline gives CDR1 SGHVS, CDR2 FQNEAQ. Variable domain in full (rest from reference TRBV7-8 and TRBJ2-3): GAGVSQSPRYKVAKRGQDVALRCDPISGHVSLFWYQQALGQGPEFLTYFQNEAQLDKSGLPSDRFFAERPEGSVSTLKIQRTQQEDSAVYLCASSTTGGNTQYFGPGTRLTVL.

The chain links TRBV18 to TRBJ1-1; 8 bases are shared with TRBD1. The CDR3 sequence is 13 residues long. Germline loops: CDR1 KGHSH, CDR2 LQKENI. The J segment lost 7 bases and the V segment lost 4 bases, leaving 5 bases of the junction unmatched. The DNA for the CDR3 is TGTGCCAGCTCACTAGGACAGGGTAATGAAGCTTTCTTT. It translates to CASSLGQGNEAFF.

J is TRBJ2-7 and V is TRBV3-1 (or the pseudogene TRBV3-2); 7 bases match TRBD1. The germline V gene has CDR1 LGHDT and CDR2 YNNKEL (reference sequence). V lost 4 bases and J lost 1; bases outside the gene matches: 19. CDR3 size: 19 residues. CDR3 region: CASSRKATGNLLGSYEQYF. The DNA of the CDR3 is TGTGCCAGCAGCCGAAAAGCGACAGGGAATCTCCTTGGATCCTACGAGCAGTACTTC.

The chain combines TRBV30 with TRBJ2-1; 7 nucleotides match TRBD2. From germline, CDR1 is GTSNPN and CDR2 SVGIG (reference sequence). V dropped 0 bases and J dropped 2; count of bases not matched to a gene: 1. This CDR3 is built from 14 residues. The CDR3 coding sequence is TGTGCCTGGAGTGTTCTAGCGGCCTACAATGAGCAGTTCTTC. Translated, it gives CAWSVLAAYNEQFF.

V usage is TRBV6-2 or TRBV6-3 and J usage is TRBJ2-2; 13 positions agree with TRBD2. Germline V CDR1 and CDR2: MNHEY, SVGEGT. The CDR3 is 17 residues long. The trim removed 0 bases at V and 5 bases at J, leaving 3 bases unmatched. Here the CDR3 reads CASSYSPGLAGTGELFF. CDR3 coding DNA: TGTGCCAGCAGTTACTCCCCGGGACTAGCGGGAACCGGGGAGCTGTTTTTT.

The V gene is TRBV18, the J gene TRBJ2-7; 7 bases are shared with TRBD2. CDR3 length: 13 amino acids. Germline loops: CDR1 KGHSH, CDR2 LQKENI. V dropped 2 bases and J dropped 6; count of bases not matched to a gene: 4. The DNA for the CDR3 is TGTGCCAGCTCACCAGGGGGGGTACGCGAGCAGTACTTC. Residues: CASSPGGVREQYF.

CDR3 protein: CASSARGAPNTEAFF. The CDR3 bases are TGTGCCAGCAGTGCCCGGGGGGCCCCGAACACTGAAGCTTTCTTT. V gene TRBV25-1 combines with J gene TRBJ1-1; D perhaps matches TRBD1 (6 bases). This CDR3 contains 15 residues. The V end lost 4 bases, the J end lost 1 base, and 13 bases lay between the germline ends. Per germline, CDR1 MGHDK and CDR2 SYGVNS.

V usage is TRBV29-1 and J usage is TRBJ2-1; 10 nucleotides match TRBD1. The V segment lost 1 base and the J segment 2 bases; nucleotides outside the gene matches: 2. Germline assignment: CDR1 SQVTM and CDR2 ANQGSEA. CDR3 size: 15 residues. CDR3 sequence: CSVEVGTGAYNEQFF. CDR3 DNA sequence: TGCAGCGTTGAAGTGGGGACAGGGGCCTACAATGAGCAGTTCTTC.

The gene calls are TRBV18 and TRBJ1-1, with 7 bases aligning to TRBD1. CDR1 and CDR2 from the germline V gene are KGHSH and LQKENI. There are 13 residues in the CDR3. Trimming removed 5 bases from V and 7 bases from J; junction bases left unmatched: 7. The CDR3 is CASSKDRDDEAFF. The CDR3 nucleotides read TGTGCCAGCTCAAAAGACAGGGACGATGAAGCTTTCTTT.

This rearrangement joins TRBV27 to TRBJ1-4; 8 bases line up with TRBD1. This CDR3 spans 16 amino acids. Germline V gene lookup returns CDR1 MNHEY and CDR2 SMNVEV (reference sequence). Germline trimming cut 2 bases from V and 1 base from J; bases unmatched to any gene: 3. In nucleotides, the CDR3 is TGTGCCAGCAGTTTACGACAGGGGATAACTAATGAAAAACTGTTTTTT. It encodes CASSLRQGITNEKLFF. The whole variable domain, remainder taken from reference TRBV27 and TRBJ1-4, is EAQVTQNPRYLITVTGKKLTVTCSQNMNHEYMSWYRQDPGLGLRQIYYSMNVEVTDKGDVPEGYKVSRKEKRNFPLILESPSPNQTSLYFCASSLRQGITNEKLFFGSGTQLSVL.

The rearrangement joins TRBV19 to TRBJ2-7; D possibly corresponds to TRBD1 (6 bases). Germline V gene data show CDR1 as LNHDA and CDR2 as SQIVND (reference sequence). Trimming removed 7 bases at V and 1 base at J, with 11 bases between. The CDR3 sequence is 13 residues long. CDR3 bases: TGTGCCAGTACCGAACAGGGATCCTACGAGCAGTACTTC. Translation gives CASTEQGSYEQYF.

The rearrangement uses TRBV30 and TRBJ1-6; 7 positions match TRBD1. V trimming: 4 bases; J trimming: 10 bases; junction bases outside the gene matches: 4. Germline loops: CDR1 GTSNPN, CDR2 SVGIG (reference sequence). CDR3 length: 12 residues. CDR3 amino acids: CAWTQGWSPLHF. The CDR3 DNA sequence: TGTGCCTGGACACAGGGGTGGTCACCCCTCCACTTT.

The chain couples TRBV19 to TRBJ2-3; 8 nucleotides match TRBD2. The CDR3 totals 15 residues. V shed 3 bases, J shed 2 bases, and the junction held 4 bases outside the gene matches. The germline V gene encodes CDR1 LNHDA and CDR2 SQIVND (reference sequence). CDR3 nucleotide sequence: TGTGCCAGTAGTATTCGACTAGCGTCCACAGATACGCAGTATTTT. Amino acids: CASSIRLASTDTQYF.

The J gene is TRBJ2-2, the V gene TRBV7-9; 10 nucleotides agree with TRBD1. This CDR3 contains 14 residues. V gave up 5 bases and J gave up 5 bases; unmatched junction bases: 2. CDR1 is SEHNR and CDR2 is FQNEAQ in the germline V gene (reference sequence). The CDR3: CASSRTGGTGELFF. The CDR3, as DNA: TGTGCCAGCAGCCGGACAGGGGGAACCGGGGAGCTGTTTTTT.

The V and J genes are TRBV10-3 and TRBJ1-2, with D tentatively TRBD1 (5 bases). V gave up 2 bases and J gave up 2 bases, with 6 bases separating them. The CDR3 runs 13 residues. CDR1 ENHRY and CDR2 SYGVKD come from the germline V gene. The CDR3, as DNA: TGTGCCATCAGTGAGAACAGGAACTATGGCTACACCTTC. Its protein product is CAISENRNYGYTF.

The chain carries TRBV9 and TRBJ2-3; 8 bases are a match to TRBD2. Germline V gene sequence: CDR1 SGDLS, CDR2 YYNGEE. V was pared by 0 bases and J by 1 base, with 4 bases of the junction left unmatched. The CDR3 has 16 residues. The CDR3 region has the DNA TGTGCCAGCAGCGTAGGATTACTAGCGGGCACAGATACGCAGTATTTT. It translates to CASSVGLLAGTDTQYF.

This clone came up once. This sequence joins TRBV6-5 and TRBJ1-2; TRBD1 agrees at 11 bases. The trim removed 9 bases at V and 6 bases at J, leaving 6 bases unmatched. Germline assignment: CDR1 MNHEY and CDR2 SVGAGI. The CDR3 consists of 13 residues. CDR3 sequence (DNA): TGTGCCAGTAGGACAGGGGGCAGCGATGGCTACACCTTC. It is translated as CASRTGGSDGYTF.

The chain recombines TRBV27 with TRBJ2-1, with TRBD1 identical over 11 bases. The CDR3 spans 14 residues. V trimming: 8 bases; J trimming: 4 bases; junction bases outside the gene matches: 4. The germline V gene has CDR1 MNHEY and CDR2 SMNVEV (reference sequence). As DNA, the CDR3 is TGTGCCAGCTGGGGGACAGGGGGTTACAATGAGCAGTTCTTC. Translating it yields CASWGTGGYNEQFF.